The T cell receptor beta chain described here comes from a study of T cell responses to AZD1222 COVID-19 vaccine. Assay: immunoSEQ multiplex PCR; the TCRdb copy retains only in-frame clones and omits some. The sample lists 95,000 to 130,000 clones; approximately 85% were seen once. The clonotype comes from an adult in good health. This specimen was peripheral blood, taken on day 0 of MenACWY control vaccination.

CDR3 DNA: TGTGCCAGTAGAACAGCAGGGGGCCCTAGCACAGATACGCAGTATTTT. Its protein product is CASRTAGGPSTDTQYF. The J gene is TRBJ2-3, the V gene TRBV19; 8 bases agree with TRBD1. This CDR3 has 16 amino acids. The J segment lost 0 bases and the V segment lost 6 bases, leaving 8 bases of the junction unmatched. Germline V lookup: CDR1 LNHDA, CDR2 SQIVND (reference sequence).